The clone carrying this TCR beta chain was recorded a few times. Trimming took 1 base from V and 3 from J, leaving 12 bases between them. Germline values: CDR1 MNHNS, CDR2 SASEGT. This CDR3 has 15 amino acids. The sample belongs to a study of blood T cells in healthy people across ages. Together with a sample-barcoded 5' primer, a J-beta primer mix was included in a second PCR lasting about 7 to 11 cycles. TCRdb passed the 5' RACE reads through MiXCR, listing each CDR3 protein once. The sample includes around 1,000,000 distinct CDR3 sequences, roughly two fifths of them seen just once. The receptor was isolated from a man in his late teens or twenties in good health. Material for sequencing was blood. The chain joins TRBV6-1 to TRBJ1-2, with a weak D call TRBD1 (5 bases). This CDR3 reads CASSEVGGSYYGYTF. CDR3 nucleotide sequence: TGTGCCAGCAGTGAAGTGGGGGGTAGCTACTATGGCTACACCTTC.